These 19 T cell receptor beta chains were sequenced from one sample in a study of shared clonotypes between healthy human individuals. Generated by immunoSEQ multiplex PCR, the TCRdb table keeps only in-frame clones and is missing some. The repertoire consists of 950,000 to 1,100,000 clones, with approximately 72% occurring once and the leading ten covering 1.4%. Sequenced sample: memory CD4+ T cells sorted from blood. Subset noted: CD45RA-negative fraction. These receptor sequences come from a man between 18 and 35 years old in good health.

The gene calls are TRBV2 and TRBJ2-3; no reliable D call. The CDR3 is 13 amino acids. CDR1 SNHLY and CDR2 FYNNEI come from the germline V gene. V was clipped by 6 bases and J by 0 bases, with 7 bases between them. CDR3 protein: CASSKDSTDTQYF. The CDR3 nucleotides are TGTGCCAGCAGCAAAGACAGCACAGATACGCAGTATTTT.

The rearrangement links TRBV18 to TRBJ2-2, with D perhaps matching TRBD1 (5 bases). The germline V gene encodes CDR1 KGHSH and CDR2 LQKENI. The CDR3 is made up of 15 amino acids. V was shortened by 8 bases and J by 2 bases, with 15 bases between the two germline ends. The CDR3 nucleotides read TGTGCCAGCCAATCTGACAGTTACAACACCGGGGAGCTGTTTTTT. Translation gives CASQSDSYNTGELFF.

CDR3 sequence (DNA): TGCGCCAGCAGCCAAGATCCCCAAGGTACGCAGTATTTT. Translating it yields CASSQDPQGTQYF. The chain combines TRBV4-3 with TRBJ2-3; D is uncertain. Germline CDR1 LGHNA, CDR2 YSLEER. CDR3 length: 13 amino acids. Trimming shortened V by 0 bases and J by 8 bases, and 9 bases separated the two germline ends.

The chain links TRBV7-8 to TRBJ2-7, with D possibly matching TRBD2 (6 bases). V shed 3 bases and J shed 9 bases, with 18 bases lying between them. Germline V lookup: CDR1 SGHVS, CDR2 FQNEAQ. This CDR3 contains 14 residues. Written as DNA, the CDR3 is TGTGCCAGCAGCTTTTCGAGACTAGATCCATGGCAGTACTTC. Its translation is CASSFSRLDPWQYF. The variable domain in full, with the rest retrieved from reference TRBV7-8 and TRBJ2-7, is GAGVSQSPRYKVAKRGQDVALRCDPISGHVSLFWYQQALGQGPEFLTYFQNEAQLDKSGLPSDRFFAERPEGSVSTLKIQRTQQEDSAVYLCASSFSRLDPWQYFGPGTRLTVT.

This rearrangement joins TRBV14 to TRBJ2-1; 10 nucleotides agree with TRBD2. The CDR3 runs to 18 residues. The germline CDR1 and CDR2 sequences are SGHDN and FVKESK. The trim removed 3 bases at V and 4 bases at J, leaving 12 bases unmatched. The CDR3 DNA reads as TGTGCCAGCAGCCACGGGTACACTAGCGGGAAGAGGTACAATGAGCAGTTCTTC. It translates to CASSHGYTSGKRYNEQFF.

The chain links TRBV10-3 to TRBJ2-2; TRBD1 agrees at 8 bases. The V gene end was trimmed by 8 bases and the J gene end by 5 bases; junction bases not matched to a gene: 7. CDR1 is ENHRY, CDR2 SYGVKD, per germline. The CDR3 has 14 amino acids. In nucleotides, the CDR3 is TGTGCCATCGGTCCGACAGGGGCTACCGGGGAGCTGTTTTTT. Residues: CAIGPTGATGELFF.

The chain carries TRBV11-2 and TRBJ2-7; a possible D gene is TRBD1 (6 bases). The CDR3 consists of 14 residues. V lost 3 bases and J 1 base, leaving 10 bases between the germline ends. CDR1 and CDR2 from the germline V gene are SGHAT and FQNNGV. The CDR3 DNA reads TGTGCCAGCAGCTTGGGACACCGATCCTACGAGCAGTACTTC. Translating gives CASSLGHRSYEQYF.

CDR3 coding DNA: TGTGCCAGCAGCTTGGACGGGGGAGTCACTGAAGCTTTCTTT. Translation gives CASSLDGGVTEAFF. This rearrangement joins TRBV7-8 to TRBJ1-1; maybe TRBD1 (5 bases). Germline CDR1 SGHVS, CDR2 FQNEAQ. The length of the CDR3 is 14 residues. Between the trimmed V and J ends, which lost 3 bases and 4 bases, there was a span of 12 bases.

This clone has at least ten counts. The rearrangement links TRBV30 to TRBJ2-7; 9 nucleotides agree with TRBD2. Per the germline V gene, CDR1 is GTSNPN and CDR2 is SVGIG (reference sequence). J lost 0 bases, V lost 2 bases, and 2 bases had no gene match. The CDR3 has 14 residues. The CDR3 sequence is CAWSSGGFSYEQYF. CDR3 coding DNA: TGTGCCTGGAGTAGCGGGGGGTTCTCCTACGAGCAGTACTTC.

The chain uses TRBV28 and TRBJ2-3; no definite D call. Germline V lookup: CDR1 MDHEN, CDR2 SYDVKM. The V end was cut by 8 bases, the J end by 3 bases, with 12 bases between. The CDR3 runs to 13 residues. The CDR3 loop is CASLTPLTDTQYF. The CDR3 coding sequence is TGTGCCAGCCTCACGCCGTTGACAGATACGCAGTATTTT.

The chain combines TRBV21-1 with TRBJ1-1. TRBV21-1 is labeled a pseudogene. This CDR3 is 11 amino acids long. The chain's CDR3 is CASSKGAEAFF. CDR3 DNA: TGTGCCAGCAGCAAAGGCGCTGAAGCTTTCTTT.

This sequence joins TRBV6-1 and TRBJ1-1, with TRBD1 as a possible D gene (5 bases). This CDR3 contains 15 residues. Germline-derived CDR1 and CDR2 are MNHNS and SASEGT. Trimming cost V 7 bases and J 4 bases, with 19 bases left between them. The CDR3 sequence: CASTRDPGAGTEAFF. DNA of the CDR3: TGTGCCAGCACCCGAGACCCTGGGGCGGGCACTGAAGCTTTCTTT.

The chain is built from TRBV5-4 and TRBJ2-1, with no clear D. Germline-derived CDR1 and CDR2 are SGHNT and YYREEE (reference sequence). Trimming removed 0 bases at V and 9 bases at J, with 7 bases between. The CDR3 consists of 12 residues. CDR3 amino acids: CASSLVLGEQFF. The CDR3 DNA is TGTGCCAGCAGCTTGGTCCTTGGTGAGCAGTTCTTC. The full variable domain, in which reference TRBV5-4 and TRBJ2-1 provide the parts outside the CDR3, is ETGVTQSPTHLIKTRGQQVTLRCSSQSGHNTVSWYQQALGQGPQFIFQYYREEENGRGNFPPRFSGLQFPNYSSELNVNALELDDSALYLCASSLVLGEQFFGPGTRLTVL.

The V call is TRBV30, the J call TRBJ2-1, with 7 nucleotides matching TRBD2. CDR3 length: 15 residues. Germline-derived CDR1 and CDR2 are GTSNPN and SVGIG (reference sequence). J was trimmed by 9 bases and V by 4 bases; bases with no gene match: 15. The CDR3 nucleotides read TGTGCCTGGAACCCCCCCCGGCTACTAGCGCCTGAGCAGTTCTTC. Its protein product is CAWNPPRLLAPEQFF.

V gene TRBV7-9 combines with J gene TRBJ1-1, with D possibly matching TRBD1 (5 bases). The V gene lost 3 bases and the J gene lost 4 bases, with 9 bases spanning the gap. The CDR3 contains 13 residues. Germline loops: CDR1 SEHNR, CDR2 FQNEAQ (reference sequence). The CDR3 loop is CASSFFGGTEAFF. In nucleotides, the CDR3 is TGTGCCAGCAGCTTCTTTGGGGGCACTGAAGCTTTCTTT. The variable domain in full, completed from reference TRBV7-9 and TRBJ1-1, reads DTGVSQNPRHKITKRGQNVTFRCDPISEHNRLYWYRQTLGQGPEFLTYFQNEAQLEKSRLLSDRFSAERPKGSFSTLEIQRTEQGDSAMYLCASSFFGGTEAFFGQGTRLTVV.

The chain uses TRBV5-4 and TRBJ2-3, with TRBD2 identical over 9 bases. The CDR3 runs to 15 residues. Germline V gene lookup returns CDR1 SGHNT and CDR2 YYREEE (reference sequence). V shed 5 bases, J shed 4 bases, and the junction held 8 bases outside the gene matches. As DNA, the CDR3 is TGTGCCAGCAGTCCGGCGGGGGGGGCCCCAGATACGCAGTATTTT. It translates to CASSPAGGAPDTQYF.

The chain joins TRBV9 to TRBJ2-7; TRBD2 matches at 10 bases. Trimming at V came to 4 bases and at J to 6 bases, leaving 7 bases not matched to a gene. Germline CDR1 and CDR2: SGDLS and YYNGEE. CDR3 size: 14 residues. The CDR3 nucleotides are TGTGCCAGCAGCCGCGACAGCGGGAGGGTCGAGCAGTACTTC. Protein product: CASSRDSGRVEQYF. Drawing the rest from reference TRBV9 and TRBJ2-7, the complete variable domain is DSGVTQTPKHLITATGQRVTLRCSPRSGDLSVYWYQQSLDQGLQFLIQYYNGEERAKGNILERFSAQQFPDLHSELNLSSLELGDSALYFCASSRDSGRVEQYFGPGTRLTVT.

The chain couples TRBV19 to TRBJ2-7, with D possibly being TRBD2 (7 bases). V shed 5 bases and J shed 3 bases, with 17 bases lying between them. The CDR3 totals 15 residues. Germline assignment: CDR1 LNHDA and CDR2 SQIVND (reference sequence). DNA for the CDR3: TGTGCCAGTAGTGAGGTTTGGGGGGGCGGCTACGAGCAGTACTTC. Protein sequence: CASSEVWGGGYEQYF.

V is TRBV6-5 and J is TRBJ1-3, with D perhaps TRBD1 (6 bases). Per the germline V gene, CDR1 is MNHEY and CDR2 is SVGAGI. Trimming stripped 2 bases from V and 4 bases from J, with 12 bases between. There are 15 residues in the CDR3. As DNA, the CDR3 is TGTGCCAGCAGTTACGGTGGGGGGCCCGGAAACACCATATATTTT. Translated, it gives CASSYGGGPGNTIYF.